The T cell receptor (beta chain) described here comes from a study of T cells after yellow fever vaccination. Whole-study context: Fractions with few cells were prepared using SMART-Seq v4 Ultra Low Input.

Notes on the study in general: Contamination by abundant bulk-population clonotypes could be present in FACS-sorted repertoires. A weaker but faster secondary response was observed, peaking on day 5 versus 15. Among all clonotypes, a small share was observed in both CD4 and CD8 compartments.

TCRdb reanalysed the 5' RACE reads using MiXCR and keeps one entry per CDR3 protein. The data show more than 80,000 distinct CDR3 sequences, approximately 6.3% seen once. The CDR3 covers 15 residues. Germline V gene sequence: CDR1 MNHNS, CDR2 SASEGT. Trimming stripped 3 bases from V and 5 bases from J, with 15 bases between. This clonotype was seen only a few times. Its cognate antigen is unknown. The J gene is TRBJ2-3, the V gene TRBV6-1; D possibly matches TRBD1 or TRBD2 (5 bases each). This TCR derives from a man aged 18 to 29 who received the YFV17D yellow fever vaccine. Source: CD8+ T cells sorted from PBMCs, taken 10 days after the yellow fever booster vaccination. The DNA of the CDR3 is TGTGCCAGCAGTGATGCTATCGGGACGGGAGATACGCAGTATTTT. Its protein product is CASSDAIGTGDTQYF.